This T cell receptor (beta chain) was identified in a study of cytomegalovirus exposure and HLA in healthy donors. This clone was recorded only once. Germline V lookup: CDR1 SQVTM, CDR2 ANQGSEA. The CDR3 covers 14 residues. Trimming pared 3 bases from V and 1 base from J, leaving 10 bases between. Researchers ran the PCR with 60 Vbeta and 13 Jbeta primers. Some clones are missing from TCRdb's copy, which holds only in-frame ones; the method was immunoSEQ multiplex PCR. The table lists some 110,000 clones, 74% of them singletons, with 11% in the top ten. This sequence joins TRBV29-1 and TRBJ1-3; possibly TRBD1 for D (5 bases). The material sequenced was PBMCs. The TCR originated in a woman in her 50s in good health and CMV-seropositive. CDR3 nucleotides: TGCAGCGTTGAGAACCAGGGATCTGGAAACACCATATATTTT. Its protein is CSVENQGSGNTIYF.